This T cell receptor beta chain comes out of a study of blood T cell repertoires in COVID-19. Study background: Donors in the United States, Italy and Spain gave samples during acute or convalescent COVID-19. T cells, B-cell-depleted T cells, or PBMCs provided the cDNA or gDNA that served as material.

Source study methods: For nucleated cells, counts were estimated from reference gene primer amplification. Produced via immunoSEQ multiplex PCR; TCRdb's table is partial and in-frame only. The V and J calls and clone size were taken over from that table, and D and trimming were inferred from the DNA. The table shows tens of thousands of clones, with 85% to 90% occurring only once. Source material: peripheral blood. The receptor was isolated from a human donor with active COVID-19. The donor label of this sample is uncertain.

The CDR3 protein is CAWWDTYYGYTF. CDR3 in DNA: TGTGCCTGGTGGGACACCTACTATGGCTACACCTTC. The chain combines TRBV30 with TRBJ1-2; a possible D gene is TRBD1 (6 bases). CDR1 and CDR2 (germline): GTSNPN, SVGIG (reference sequence). Trimming took off 5 bases at V and 3 bases at J, with 10 bases between the two ends. The CDR3 contains 12 residues.